This T cell receptor (beta chain) was captured by sequencing in a study of T cell responses to AZD1222 COVID-19 vaccine. Study results and caveats: Spike-specific TCR breadth and depth both grew after two AZD1222 doses.

Profiled with immunoSEQ multiplex PCR; TCRdb holds only in-frame clones, not every one. This table holds some 140,000 clones, approximately 95% found once. The CDR3 spans 15 residues. The germline V gene has CDR1 LGHNA and CDR2 YNFKEQ. Trimming cost V 1 base and J 2 bases, with 11 bases left between them. As to this clone: Its antigen is not identified.

The sample here was peripheral blood, taken 28 days after the second AZD1222 dose. This TCR was recovered from an adult who received the AZD1222 COVID-19 vaccine. This chain uses TRBV4-2 with TRBJ1-1; D ambiguous. CDR3 sequence (DNA): TGTGCCAGCAGCCAAGTCGGCGTAGAAAACACTGAAGCTTTCTTT. This gives the protein CASSQVGVENTEAFF.